The 3 T cell receptor beta chains presented below share a single source sample, sequenced in a study of cytomegalovirus exposure and HLA in healthy donors. Data came from immunoSEQ multiplex PCR; TCRdb stores just in-frame clones and leaves some out. The sample lists 150,000 to 180,000 clones, 86% occurring once. The sample consisted of PBMCs. The source is a man between 18 and 29 years old in good health and CMV-seropositive.

The V gene is TRBV11-2, the J gene TRBJ1-1; D unresolved. V was cut by 5 bases and J by 5 bases, with 18 bases left in between. CDR1 is SGHAT, CDR2 FQNNGV, per germline. This CDR3 region has 15 residues. Here the CDR3 DNA reads TGTGCCAGCAGCCCGACGGGGAGGGATGCTACTGAAGCTTTCTTT. It is translated as CASSPTGRDATEAFF.

The chain has TRBV9 and TRBJ2-3; the D gene is possibly TRBD1 (6 bases). V lost 3 bases and J lost 0, with 11 bases in between. The CDR3 extends over 15 amino acids. Germline CDR1 SGDLS, CDR2 YYNGEE. The CDR3: CASSAEGVSTDTQYF. The CDR3 bases are TGTGCCAGCAGCGCCGAGGGGGTAAGCACAGATACGCAGTATTTT.

This clone has a single count. The chain carries TRBV4-1 and TRBJ2-5, with 9 bases matching TRBD2. Germline V gives CDR1 MGHRA, CDR2 YSYEKL. CDR3 size: 14 residues. Trimming cost V 3 bases and J 5 bases; bases outside gene matches: 4. DNA for the CDR3: TGCGCCAGCAGCCAGGTAGCGGGAGTTGAGACCCAGTACTTC. This sequence encodes CASSQVAGVETQYF.